What follows describes a single T cell receptor beta chain. Germline is not matched at one junction end, which may reflect a read error. The sample is drawn from a study of metastatic and nonmetastatic thyroid tumors. Ahead of thyroid surgery, no patient had received treatment of any kind. TCRdb re-analyzed the PCR reads using MiXCR. The repertoire includes about 18,000 clones, just under 30% of them detected once, and 25% sits in the top ten. Germline CDR1 is SGHTA and CDR2 is FQGNSA. The CDR3 is made up of 14 amino acids. The chain combines TRBV7-2 with TRBJ2-5; the match to TRBD2 covers 8 bases. This TCR was recovered from a male donor with papillary thyroid cancer or a benign thyroid nodule (not recorded which). Some clones in this sample may be carry-over from other donors' samples. The specimen sequenced was tumor tissue. CDR3 nucleotide sequence: TGTGCCAGTAGCTTAAGCGGGGGAGCAGAGACCCAGTACTTC. Protein sequence: CASSLSGGAETQYF.